The entry below gives a single T cell receptor (beta chain) sequence along with its context. Its antigen is unidentified. TCRdb analysed the reads with MiXCR anew, one entry per CDR3 protein. The sample holds about 490,000 distinct CDR3 sequences, about 10% seen once. The data stem from a study of T cell repertoires in cytomegalovirus infection. Turning to the study itself: Matching HLA type and CMV infection were both indicated by public TCR beta signatures. Findings of the study overall: Dominant in the ex vivo response were TCR beta clonotypes restricted by HLA-C and specific for CMV. Cumulated frequencies of public TCR beta families served to identify carriers of CMV plus the relevant HLA.

V gave up 1 base and J gave up 5 bases; unmatched junction bases: 5. CDR1 and CDR2 (germline): SGHVS, FNYEAQ. CDR3 length: 15 amino acids. The TCR sequence derives from a human donor in good health (CMV status not recorded). Some clones in this sample may be carry-over from other donors' samples. The V call is TRBV7-6, the J call TRBJ2-1, with TRBD2 matching 7 bases. The sequenced sample consisted of PBMCs. For the CDR3, the DNA is TGTGCCAGCAGCTTAGTAGCGGGCCCTCACAATGAGCAGTTCTTC. Translation gives CASSLVAGPHNEQFF. Complete variable domain (other parts from reference TRBV7-6 and TRBJ2-1): GAGVSQSPRYKVTKRGQDVALRCDPISGHVSLYWYRQALGQGPEFLTYFNYEAQQDKSGLPNDRFSAERPEGSISTLTIQRTEQRDSAMYRCASSLVAGPHNEQFFGPGTRLTVL.